These T cell receptor beta chains were read from a single sample in a study of control samples from healthy donors and cancer patients. This table comes from immunoSEQ multiplex PCR, and its TCRdb copy is limited to in-frame clones, with some not included. The sample shows 150,000 to 200,000 clones, approximately 91% of them seen only once. The sequencing sample was made of blood. The receptors derive from a middle-aged woman in good health. Both conserved end residues are trimmed from each CDR3.

cdr3_aa | j_call | cdr3_length | v_call
ASSPGSSGAYEQY | TRBJ2-7 | 13 | TRBV11-2
ATSRDLPSGGGETQY | TRBJ2-5 | 15 | TRBV15
ASSERGGGGPNYGYT | TRBJ1-2 | 15 | TRBV6-1
ASSFVDQPQH | TRBJ1-5 | 10 | TRBV5-6
ASSFGTDGNTIY | TRBJ1-3 | 12 | TRBV18
ASSETVNQPQH | TRBJ1-5 | 11 | TRBV6-4
ASSQTGPNYGYT | TRBJ1-2 | 12 | TRBV27
ASSPTGGQSNYGYT | TRBJ1-2 | 14 | TRBV5-1
SAQGYEQY | TRBJ2-7 | 8 | TRBV20-1
ASSPDRVGGEKLF | TRBJ1-4 | 13 | TRBV7-9
ASRQSGRDGELF | TRBJ2-2 | 12 | TRBV6-6
ASSKGTGGNQPQH | TRBJ1-5 | 13 | TRBV21-1
ASRTPRGQANTGELF | TRBJ2-2 | 15 | TRBV7-2
ASRLGGVETQY | TRBJ2-5 | 11 | TRBV10-2
AREGRSYEQY | TRBJ2-7 | 10 | TRBV2
ASSVETGIGGYT | TRBJ1-2 | 12 | TRBV5-1
ASSLGIAEAF | TRBJ1-1 | 10 | TRBV11-2
ASSSQAGGRTDTQY | TRBJ2-3 | 14 | TRBV7-9
ASSPPRDPRYT | TRBJ1-2 | 11 | TRBV19
ASSSSGTIGGEQY | TRBJ2-7 | 13 | TRBV5-1
ASSFSGTNSNQPQH | TRBJ1-5 | 14 | TRBV5-5
ASSLAGGLYNEQF | TRBJ2-1 | 13 | TRBV7-7
ASSLLSGTTREAF | TRBJ1-1 | 13 | TRBV4-1
ASSTPAGTQY | TRBJ2-3 | 10 | TRBV6-5